This T cell receptor (beta chain) was sequenced for a study of T cell responses to AZD1222 COVID-19 vaccine. The method was immunoSEQ multiplex PCR; TCRdb's version includes in-frame clones alone and lacks a portion of them. In the table there are 100,000 to 150,000 clones, roughly 91% of which are singletons. Overall study findings and caveats: Vaccine-associated CD4 TCRs spanned spike, dominant at 160-218 and 743-854. Reportedly, nearly half of unique spike TCRs recognized epitopes outside B.1.351/B.1.1.7 mutations.

With respect to this clone: Its matching antigen is unknown.

The CDR3 has 18 amino acids. The V end was cut by 3 bases, the J end by 1 base, with 19 bases between. Germline V gene data show CDR1 as SNHLY and CDR2 as FYNNEI. The chain is built from TRBV2 and TRBJ1-3, with D unclear. Specimen: peripheral blood, collected on day 0 of AZD1222 vaccination. The sequence was collected from an adult in good health. The CDR3 DNA reads as TGTGCCAGCAGTGAGGGTTTTGCAGGACTACGATCTGGAAACACCATATATTTT. Translation gives CASSEGFAGLRSGNTIYF.